This T cell receptor beta chain stems from a study of OX40 agonist ivuxolimab in advanced cancers. Deletions cut 0 bases from V and 3 bases from J, with 5 bases between. Germline CDR1 MGHRA, CDR2 YSYEKL. This CDR3 spans 13 amino acids. The protocol was immunoSEQ multiplex PCR, while the TCRdb copy is restricted to in-frame clones and leaves out a portion. The table includes roughly 28,000 clones, roughly 85% detected once. The V and J genes are TRBV4-1 and TRBJ2-5; D unclear. This specimen was CD4+ or CD8+ T cells sorted from blood, taken in a trial of the OX40 agonist ivuxolimab. This TCR was recovered from an adult with an advanced solid tumor such as melanoma, head and neck, liver or kidney cancer. As DNA, the CDR3 is TGCGCCAGCAGCCAAGATTACGAAGAGACCCAGTACTTC. Its translation is CASSQDYEETQYF.